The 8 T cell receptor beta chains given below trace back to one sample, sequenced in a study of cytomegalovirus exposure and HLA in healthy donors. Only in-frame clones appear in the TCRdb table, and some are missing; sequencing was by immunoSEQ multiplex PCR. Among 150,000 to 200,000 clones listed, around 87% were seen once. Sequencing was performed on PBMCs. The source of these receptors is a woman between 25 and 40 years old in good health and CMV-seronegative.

CDR3: CASTTGASEAFF. As DNA, the CDR3 is TGTGCCAGCACCACAGGGGCTTCTGAAGCTTTCTTT. V usage is TRBV2 and J usage is TRBJ1-1; 7 bases fit TRBD1. V trimming: 7 bases; J trimming: 6 bases; junction bases outside the gene matches: 5. There are 12 residues in the CDR3. In germline, CDR1 is SNHLY, CDR2 FYNNEI.

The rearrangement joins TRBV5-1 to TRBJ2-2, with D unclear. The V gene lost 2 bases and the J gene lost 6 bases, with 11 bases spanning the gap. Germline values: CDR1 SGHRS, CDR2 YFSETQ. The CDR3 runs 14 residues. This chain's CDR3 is CASSFGEVAGELFF. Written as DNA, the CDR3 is TGCGCCAGCAGCTTTGGTGAGGTCGCCGGGGAGCTGTTTTTT. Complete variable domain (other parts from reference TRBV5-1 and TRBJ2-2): KAGVTQTPRYLIKTRGQQVTLSCSPISGHRSVSWYQQTPGQGLQFLFEYFSETQRNKGNFPGRFSGRQFSNSRSEMNVSTLELGDSALYLCASSFGEVAGELFFGEGSRLTVL.

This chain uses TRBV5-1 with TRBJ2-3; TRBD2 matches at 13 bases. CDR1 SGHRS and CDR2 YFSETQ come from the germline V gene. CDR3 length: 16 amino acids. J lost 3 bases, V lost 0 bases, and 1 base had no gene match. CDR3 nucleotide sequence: TGCGCCAGCAGCTTGGGGGGACTAGCGGGAACAGATACGCAGTATTTT. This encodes CASSLGGLAGTDTQYF.

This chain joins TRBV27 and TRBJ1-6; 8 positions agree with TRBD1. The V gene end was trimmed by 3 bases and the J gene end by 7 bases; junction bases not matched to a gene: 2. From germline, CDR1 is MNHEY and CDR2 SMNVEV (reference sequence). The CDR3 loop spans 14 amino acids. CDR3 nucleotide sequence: TGTGCCAGCAGTTTTGCAGGGGGCAATTCACCCCTCCACTTT. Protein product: CASSFAGGNSPLHF.

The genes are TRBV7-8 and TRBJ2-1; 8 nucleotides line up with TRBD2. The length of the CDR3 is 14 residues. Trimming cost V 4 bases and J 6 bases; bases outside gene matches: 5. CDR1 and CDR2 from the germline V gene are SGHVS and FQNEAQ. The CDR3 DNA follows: TGTGCCAGCAGCTCCCTGGCGGGGGGCAATGAGCAGTTCTTC. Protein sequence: CASSSLAGGNEQFF.

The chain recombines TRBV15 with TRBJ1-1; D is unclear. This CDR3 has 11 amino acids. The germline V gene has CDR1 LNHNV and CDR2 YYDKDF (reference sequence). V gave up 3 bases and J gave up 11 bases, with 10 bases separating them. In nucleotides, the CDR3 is TGTGCCACCAGCAGGGCCCGGGTGGCTTTCTTT. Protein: CATSRARVAFF. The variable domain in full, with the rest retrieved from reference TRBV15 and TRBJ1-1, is DAMVIQNPRYQVTQFGKPVTLSCSQTLNHNVMYWYQQKSSQAPKLLFHYYDKDFNNEADTPDNFQSRRPNTSFCFLDIRSPGLGDTAMYLCATSRARVAFFGQGTRLTVV.

As DNA, the CDR3 is TGCGCCAGCAGCCAAGAGGGGCAGAAATTCTACGAGCAGTACTTC. Its protein is CASSQEGQKFYEQYF. The chain links TRBV4-1 to TRBJ2-7, with a tentative D call TRBD1 (5 bases). This CDR3 comprises 15 residues. Trimming shortened V by 0 bases and J by 3 bases, and 12 bases separated the two germline ends. Germline CDR1 reads MGHRA; CDR2 reads YSYEKL.

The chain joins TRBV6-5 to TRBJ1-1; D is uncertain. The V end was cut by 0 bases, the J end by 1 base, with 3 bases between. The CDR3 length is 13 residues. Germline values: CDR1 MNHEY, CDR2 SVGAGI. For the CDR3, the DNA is TGTGCCAGCAGTTACTCCCAGAACACTGAAGCTTTCTTT. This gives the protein CASSYSQNTEAFF.